This T cell receptor beta chain was sequenced in a study of T-cell memory formation after mild COVID-19. For the study at large: In these data, TCR clusters were largely donor specific. Study-level results: Second-wave clones that peaked on day 37 lacked confirmed SARS-CoV-2 specificity. Pre-infection memory showed some responding clones, and this suggested that cross-reactive memory joined.

Constant-segment primers and 5'RACE yielded cDNA libraries for TCR alpha and TCR beta, each carrying sample barcodes and UMIs. TCRdb analysed the 5' RACE reads with MiXCR anew, one entry per CDR3 protein. The data hold under 450,000 distinct CDR3 sequences, with approximately 14% observed a single time. This clonotype has at least ten counts. As yet, its antigen is unknown. J lost 3 bases, V lost 4 bases, and 4 bases had no gene match. The germline CDR1 and CDR2 sequences are SGHTA and FQGTGA. This CDR3 spans 14 amino acids. This receptor was identified in a man between 18 and 29 years old who had mild COVID-19 (a few samples of this study predate the infection). Cell type and time point are not known. The specimen was PBMCs or a T cell subset sorted from them (not recorded which). The gene calls are TRBV7-3 and TRBJ2-3; 7 bases match TRBD1. The CDR3 is CASSSRQGTDTQYF. CDR3 sequence (DNA): TGTGCCAGCAGCTCACGACAGGGAACAGATACGCAGTATTTT.